The present entry profiles one T cell receptor beta chain with its context. The PCR employed 60 Vbeta primers together with 13 Jbeta primers. Generated by immunoSEQ multiplex PCR, the TCRdb table keeps only in-frame clones and is missing some. Among approximately 150,000 clones listed, 87% were seen once. This record comes from a study of cytomegalovirus exposure and HLA in healthy donors. Trimming cost V 6 bases and J 2 bases; bases outside gene matches: 6. The germline CDR1 and CDR2 sequences are MNHEY and SMNVEV (reference sequence). The CDR3 consists of 16 residues. The V and J genes are TRBV27 and TRBJ2-1; 11 positions match TRBD2. The sample comprised PBMCs. The source of this sequence is a young woman in good health and CMV-seronegative. Here the CDR3 reads CASRGLAGGAYNEQFF. As DNA, the CDR3 is TGTGCCAGCAGGGGGCTAGCGGGAGGAGCCTACAATGAGCAGTTCTTC.